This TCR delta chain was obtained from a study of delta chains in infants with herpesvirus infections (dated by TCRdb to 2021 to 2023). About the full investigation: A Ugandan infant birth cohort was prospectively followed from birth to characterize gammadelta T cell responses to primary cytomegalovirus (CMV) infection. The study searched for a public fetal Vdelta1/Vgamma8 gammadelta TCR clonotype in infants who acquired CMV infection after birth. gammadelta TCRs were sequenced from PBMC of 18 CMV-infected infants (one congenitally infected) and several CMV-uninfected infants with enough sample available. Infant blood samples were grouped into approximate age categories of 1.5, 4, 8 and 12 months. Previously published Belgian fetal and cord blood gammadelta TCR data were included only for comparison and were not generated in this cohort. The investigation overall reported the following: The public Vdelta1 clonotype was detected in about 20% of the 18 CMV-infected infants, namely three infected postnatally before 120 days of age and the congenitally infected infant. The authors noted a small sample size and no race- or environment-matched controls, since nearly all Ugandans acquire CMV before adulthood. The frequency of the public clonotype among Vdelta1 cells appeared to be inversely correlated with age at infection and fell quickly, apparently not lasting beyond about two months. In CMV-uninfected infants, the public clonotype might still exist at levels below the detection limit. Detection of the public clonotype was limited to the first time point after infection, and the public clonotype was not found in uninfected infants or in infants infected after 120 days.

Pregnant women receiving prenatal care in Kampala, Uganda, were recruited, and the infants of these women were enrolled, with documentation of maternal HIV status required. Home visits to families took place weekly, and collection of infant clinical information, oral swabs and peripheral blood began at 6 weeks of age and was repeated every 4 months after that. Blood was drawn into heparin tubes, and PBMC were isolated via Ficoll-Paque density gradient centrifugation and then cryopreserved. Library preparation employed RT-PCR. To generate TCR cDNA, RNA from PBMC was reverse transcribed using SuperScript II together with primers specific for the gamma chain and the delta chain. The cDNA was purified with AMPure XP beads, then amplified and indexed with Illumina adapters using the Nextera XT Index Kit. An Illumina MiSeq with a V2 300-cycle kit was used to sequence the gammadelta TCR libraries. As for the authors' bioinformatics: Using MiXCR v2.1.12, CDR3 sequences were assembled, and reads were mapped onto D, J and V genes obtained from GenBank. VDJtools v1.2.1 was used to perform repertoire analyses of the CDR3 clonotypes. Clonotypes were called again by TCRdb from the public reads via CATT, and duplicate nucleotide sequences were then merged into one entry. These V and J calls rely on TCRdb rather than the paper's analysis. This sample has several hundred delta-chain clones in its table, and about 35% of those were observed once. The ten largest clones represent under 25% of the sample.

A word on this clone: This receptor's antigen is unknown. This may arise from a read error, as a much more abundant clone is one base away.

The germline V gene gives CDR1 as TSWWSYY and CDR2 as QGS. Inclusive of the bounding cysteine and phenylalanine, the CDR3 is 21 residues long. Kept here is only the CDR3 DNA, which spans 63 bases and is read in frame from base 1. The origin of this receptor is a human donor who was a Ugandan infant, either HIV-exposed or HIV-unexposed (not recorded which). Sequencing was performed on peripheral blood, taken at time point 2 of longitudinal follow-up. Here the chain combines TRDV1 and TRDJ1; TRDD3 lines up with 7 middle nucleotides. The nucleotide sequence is TGTGCTCTTGAGGAACGAGGCGGCCTACGTCTGGGGGTTAAGCTCACCGATAAACTCATCTTT. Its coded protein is CALEERGGLRLGVKLTDKLIF.